This TCR beta chain was sequenced in a study of blood T cell repertoires in COVID-19. This clone was found a few times. Germline assignment: CDR1 SGHDN and CDR2 FVKESK. This CDR3 comprises 13 residues. J was trimmed by 14 bases and V by 0 bases; bases with no gene match: 8. Clones were sequenced by immunoSEQ multiplex PCR, and TCRdb holds only the in-frame ones, with some missing. This sample carries approximately 69,000 clones, over 80% of them seen once, and the ten largest clones take roughly 20%. The sequenced sample consisted of peripheral blood. The TCR was taken from an elderly woman with acute or convalescent COVID-19. The V call is TRBV14, the J call TRBJ2-3, with TRBD1 identical over 7 bases. CDR3: CASSQEQGQSGYF. The CDR3, as DNA: TGTGCCAGCAGCCAAGAACAGGGGCAATCGGGGTATTTT. The variable domain in full, completed from reference TRBV14 and TRBJ2-3, reads EAGVTQFPSHSVIEKGQTVTLRCDPISGHDNLYWYRRVMGKEIKFLLHFVKESKQDESGMPNNRFLAERTGGTYSTLKVQPAELEDSGVYFCASSQEQGQSGYFGPGTRLTVL.